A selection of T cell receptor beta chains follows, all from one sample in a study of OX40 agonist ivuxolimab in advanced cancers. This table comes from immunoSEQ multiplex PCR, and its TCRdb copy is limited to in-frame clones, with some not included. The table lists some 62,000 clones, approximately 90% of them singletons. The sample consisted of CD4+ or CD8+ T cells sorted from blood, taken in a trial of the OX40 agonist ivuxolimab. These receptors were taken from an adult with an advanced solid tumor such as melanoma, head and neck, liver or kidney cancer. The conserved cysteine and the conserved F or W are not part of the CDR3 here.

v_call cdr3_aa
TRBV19 ASSLGEALITDTQY
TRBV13 ASSRQGPEQF
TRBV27 ASWAGQAYGYT
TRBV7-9 ASSLAGQGEAF
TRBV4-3 ASSQDRGQFGYTGELF
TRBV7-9 ASSTGQGMGEQF
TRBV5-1 ASSFTSGSYEQY
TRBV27 ASSLLTPWDEQY
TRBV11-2 ASRPDSYEQY
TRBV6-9 ASSSQLARNYEQY
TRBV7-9 ASSWTSGVTDTQY
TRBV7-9 ASSSPVRTSGSYEQY
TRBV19 ASSYGGHTEAF
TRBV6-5 ASSYAGTGDYEQY
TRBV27 ASSLTGGRHGYT
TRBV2 ASSADIVGRYGYT
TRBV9 ASSPTSGSVADTQY
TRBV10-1 ASSEGNEQF
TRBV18 ASSPGHSYEQY
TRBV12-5 ASGLVPSAGTSGAKGQF
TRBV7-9 ASSGVTHEQY
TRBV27 ASSTGVSGNTIY
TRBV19 ASKYDSSSTDTQY
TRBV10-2 ASSDRTAHGYT
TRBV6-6 ASSYVDEAF
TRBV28 ASSLTGGSNQPQH
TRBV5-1 ASSTQPQGMVGELF
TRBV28 ASSLTGRNNEQF
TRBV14 ASSQGPGLAPYEQY
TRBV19 ASSPSDANYGYT
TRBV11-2 ASSTVVGFTDTQY
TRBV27 ASSLRDNSPLH
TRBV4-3 ASSQDMIGSSGANVLT